This T cell receptor (beta chain) was recorded in a study of T cell responses to AZD1222 COVID-19 vaccine. Findings of the study overall: Spike was spanned by vaccine-associated CD4 TCRs, which were dominant at 160-218 and 743-854.

Note on this clone: The antigen is unknown.

Sequencing used immunoSEQ multiplex PCR; TCRdb keeps in-frame clones, though not all of them. The repertoire consists of 120,000 to 150,000 clones, with 80% to 90% occurring once and the leading ten covering approximately 6%. CDR1 and CDR2 from the germline V gene are SGHRS and YFSETQ. V lost 0 bases and J lost 7; bases outside the gene matches: 8. The CDR3 is 15 residues long. V and J are TRBV5-1 and TRBJ1-1; 8 bases agree with TRBD1. This sequence originates from an adult in good health. The sample in question was peripheral blood, obtained on day 0 of AZD1222 vaccination. CDR3 loop: CASSLVIQGVGEAFF. The CDR3 DNA reads TGCGCCAGCAGCTTGGTAATACAGGGGGTGGGTGAAGCTTTCTTT.